These 18 T cell receptor beta chains share one sample of origin, sequenced in a study of human CD8 memory T cell subsets. The authors defined TPEX cells as CCR7+ PD-1+ TIGIT+ early memory CD8+ T cells carrying exhausted-like traits. Libraries targeted TCR beta using 5' RACE with UMIs. Reprocessing the 5' RACE reads, TCRdb reports a single entry for every CDR3 protein and omits DNA. This sample's table reports more than 9,000 distinct CDR3 sequences. Sequenced input: CD8+ T cells from PBMCs. These receptors came from a human donor in good health.

The CDR3 protein is CASSHSQGIEQYF. V and J are TRBV3-1 and TRBJ2-7; the D gene TCRdb calls, TRBD1, cannot be checked with no DNA. Germline V gene data show CDR1 as LGHDT and CDR2 as YNNKEL (reference sequence). The CDR3 sequence is 13 residues long.

This clonotype is identified as medium-sized from frequency. The rearrangement links TRBV27 to TRBJ1-1; the TCRdb D gene call, TRBD1, has no DNA to confirm it. Germline CDR1 and CDR2: MNHEY and SMNVEV (reference sequence). The CDR3 runs 13 residues. CDR3 loop: CASSLLPGQEAFF.

V usage is TRBV10-3 and J usage is TRBJ2-1; the D call of TRBD2 rests on TCRdb alone, since no DNA is present to check it. Germline lookup yields CDR1 ENHRY and CDR2 SYGVKD. CDR3 length: 15 amino acids. The CDR3 loop is CAIRGISGGDNEQFF.

The V call is TRBV4-3, the J call TRBJ2-3; TCRdb reports TRBD1, a call that lacks DNA to check it against. CDR1 LGHNA and CDR2 YSLEER come from the germline V gene. The CDR3 runs to 17 residues. CDR3 sequence: CASSQVLLGGGVNTQYF.

The V and J genes are TRBV28 and TRBJ2-5. The germline V gene encodes CDR1 MDHEN and CDR2 SYDVKM. This CDR3 is built from 14 residues. The CDR3 here is CASSLFRGSETQYF. The full variable domain, with the rest looked up from reference TRBV28 and TRBJ2-5, is DVKVTQSSRYLVKRTGEKVFLECVQDMDHENMFWYRQDPGLGLRLIYFSYDVKMKEKGDIPEGYSVSREKKERFSLILESASTNQTSMYLCASSLFRGSETQYFGPGTRLLVL.

The chain links TRBV7-8 to TRBJ2-2; TCRdb's D gene call, TRBD2, goes unchecked for lack of DNA. The CDR3 covers 17 residues. The germline CDR1 and CDR2 sequences are SGHVS and FQNEAQ. Here the CDR3 reads CASSLSPGLVGTGELFF.

The chain couples TRBV2 to TRBJ2-5; TCRdb selects TRBD2, and the lack of DNA leaves this call unchecked. Germline V gene sequence: CDR1 SNHLY, CDR2 FYNNEI. This CDR3 has 17 amino acids. The CDR3 loop reads CASTRASGGADPETQYF. Looking up the rest from reference TRBV2 and TRBJ2-5 gives the full variable domain: EPEVTQTPSHQVTQMGQEVILRCVPISNHLYFYWYRQILGQKVEFLVSFYNNEISEKSEIFDDQFSVERPDGSNFTLKIRSTKLEDSAMYFCASTRASGGADPETQYFGPGTRLLVL.

Measured by frequency, this clonotype is medium-sized. The gene calls are TRBV29-1 and TRBJ1-1. Germline assignment: CDR1 SQVTM and CDR2 ANQGSEA. CDR3 length: 14 residues. The CDR3 loop is CSVGSAVLNSEAFF.

The chain recombines TRBV3-1 with TRBJ2-2; absent DNA, TCRdb's TRBD1 call cannot be checked. The CDR3 sequence is 17 residues long. The germline gives CDR1 LGHDT, CDR2 YNNKEL (reference sequence). The CDR3 spells CASSQIQGQGIPGELFF.

This rearrangement joins TRBV28 to TRBJ2-7; the D call of TRBD2 rests on TCRdb alone, since no DNA is present to check it. The V gene's germline CDR1 is MDHEN and CDR2 SYDVKM. This CDR3 has 13 amino acids. The CDR3: CASSFWSSDEQYF. Using reference TRBV28 and TRBJ2-7 for the parts outside the CDR3, the full variable domain is DVKVTQSSRYLVKRTGEKVFLECVQDMDHENMFWYRQDPGLGLRLIYFSYDVKMKEKGDIPEGYSVSREKKERFSLILESASTNQTSMYLCASSFWSSDEQYFGPGTRLTVT.

The rearrangement uses TRBV9 and TRBJ2-7; TCRdb selects TRBD1, and the lack of DNA leaves this call unchecked. Germline V gene lookup returns CDR1 SGDLS and CDR2 YYNGEE. The CDR3 extends over 14 amino acids. The CDR3 loop reads CASSVGGEDYEQYF.

V and J are TRBV10-2 and TRBJ2-1; the D gene TCRdb calls, TRBD1, cannot be checked with no DNA. From germline, CDR1 is WSHSY and CDR2 SAAADI. The CDR3 contains 15 residues. CDR3 residues: CASSSDRDPYNEQFF.

The gene calls are TRBV10-3 and TRBJ2-1; TCRdb names TRBD1, which stays unverified in the absence of DNA. From germline, CDR1 is ENHRY and CDR2 SYGVKD. The CDR3 extends over 13 amino acids. CDR3 sequence reads: CAISVEGAGEQFF.

The chain joins TRBV7-9 to TRBJ2-1; TCRdb's assignment of TRBD1 cannot be checked, as there is no DNA. The germline gives CDR1 SEHNR, CDR2 FQNEAQ (reference sequence). CDR3 size: 13 residues. The CDR3 is CASSYPGADEQFF.

The rearrangement links TRBV7-8 to TRBJ2-1; as DNA is missing, the TRBD2 call by TCRdb cannot be tested. The CDR3 consists of 20 residues. Per the germline V gene, CDR1 is SGHVS and CDR2 is FQNEAQ. The CDR3 region is CASSANEVRLAGAFYNEQFF.

The chain links TRBV9 to TRBJ2-2; the TCRdb D gene call, TRBD2, has no DNA to confirm it. CDR1 SGDLS and CDR2 YYNGEE come from the germline V gene. The CDR3 totals 20 residues. This CDR3 is CASSHQADLAGGGGTGELFF.

The rearrangement links TRBV7-8 to TRBJ2-7. Germline assignment: CDR1 SGHVS and CDR2 FQNEAQ. This CDR3 contains 14 residues. CDR3 sequence reads: CASSLQAETYEQYF.

This chain connects TRBV19 to TRBJ2-2; TCRdb gives TRBD2 as the D gene, but with no DNA this cannot be confirmed. Germline V gene data show CDR1 as LNHDA and CDR2 as SQIVND (reference sequence). CDR3 size: 12 residues. The chain's CDR3 is CASRAGDGELFF.